Following are 6 T cell receptor beta chains from one sample sequenced in a study of shared clonotypes between healthy human individuals. CD45RO-negative, CCR7-selected cells formed the naive CD8 fraction, which excluded terminally differentiated effector memory CD45RA+ cells. Using immunoSEQ multiplex PCR, the repertoire was profiled, and TCRdb retains in-frame clones only, with some absent. The sample consists of about 2.2 million clones, around 93% of them appearing once. Sequences were obtained from naive CD8+ T cells from PBMCs. The receptors stem from a man younger than 35 in good health. Some clones in this sample may be carry-over from other donors' samples.

This rearrangement joins TRBV2 to TRBJ2-1; D is perhaps TRBD1 or TRBD2 (5 bases each). V lost 8 bases to trimming and J lost 3 bases, with 11 bases between them. CDR1 SNHLY and CDR2 FYNNEI come from the germline V gene. The CDR3 extends over 13 amino acids. This CDR3 is CASRVGGYNEQFF. CDR3 in DNA: TGTGCCAGCCGGGTTGGGGGCTACAATGAGCAGTTCTTC.

The chain employs TRBV28 and TRBJ2-1, with 8 bases fitting TRBD2. The CDR3 has 16 amino acids. Germline values: CDR1 MDHEN, CDR2 SYDVKM. The trim removed 4 bases at V and 7 bases at J, leaving 12 bases unmatched. The CDR3 coding sequence is TGTGCCAGCAGTTGGCTTAGCGGGGCCCTAGGTAATGAGCAGTTCTTC. Translation gives CASSWLSGALGNEQFF.

The chain carries TRBV27 and TRBJ2-3, with D hard to call. The CDR3 contains 14 residues. Germline loops: CDR1 MNHEY, CDR2 SMNVEV (reference sequence). Trimming cost V 2 bases and J 6 bases, with 12 bases left between them. For the CDR3, the DNA is TGTGCCAGCAGTTTACTGAGCCTTGGGGATACGCAGTATTTT. This translates into CASSLLSLGDTQYF.

This chain links TRBV27 with TRBJ1-2; 7 nucleotides match TRBD1. The length of the CDR3 is 16 residues. Trimming cost V 4 bases and J 4 bases; bases outside gene matches: 12. In germline, CDR1 is MNHEY, CDR2 SMNVEV (reference sequence). The DNA for the CDR3 is TGTGCCAGCAGTTCCCGGCGAGGGGGCGATATCTATGGCTACACCTTC. Protein: CASSSRRGGDIYGYTF.

CDR3 residues: CASSQASGSLNEQFF. The CDR3 DNA sequence: TGCGCCAGCAGCCAAGCTAGCGGGAGTCTGAATGAGCAGTTCTTC. The V gene is TRBV4-1, the J gene TRBJ2-1; 10 bases fit TRBD2. Trimming removed 1 base from V and 7 bases from J; junction bases left unmatched: 4. CDR1 MGHRA and CDR2 YSYEKL come from the germline V gene. The CDR3 has 15 residues.

This rearrangement joins TRBV27 to TRBJ1-2; D is uncertain. Germline V gene lookup returns CDR1 MNHEY and CDR2 SMNVEV (reference sequence). CDR3 length: 15 residues. V was pared by 2 bases and J by 1 base, with 11 bases between. CDR3 loop: CASSLRQSINYGYTF. The CDR3 DNA reads as TGTGCCAGCAGTTTACGGCAGTCCATTAACTATGGCTACACCTTC.